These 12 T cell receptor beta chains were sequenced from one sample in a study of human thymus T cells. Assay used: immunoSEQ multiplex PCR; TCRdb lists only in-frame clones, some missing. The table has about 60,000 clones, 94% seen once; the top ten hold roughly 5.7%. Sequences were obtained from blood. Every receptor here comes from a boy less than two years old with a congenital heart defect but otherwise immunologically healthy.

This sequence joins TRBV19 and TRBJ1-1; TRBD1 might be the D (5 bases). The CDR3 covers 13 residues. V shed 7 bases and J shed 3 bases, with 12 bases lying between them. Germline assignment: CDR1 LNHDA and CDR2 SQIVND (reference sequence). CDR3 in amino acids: CASMPGGYTEAFF. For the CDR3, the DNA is TGTGCCAGTATGCCCGGGGGGTACACTGAAGCTTTCTTT.

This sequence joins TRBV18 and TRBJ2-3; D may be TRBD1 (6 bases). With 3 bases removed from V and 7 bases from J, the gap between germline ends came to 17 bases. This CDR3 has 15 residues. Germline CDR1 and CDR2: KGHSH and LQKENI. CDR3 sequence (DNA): TGTGCCAGCTCACCGTCAATGGGGGCTGGGAATACGCAGTATTTT. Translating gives CASSPSMGAGNTQYF.

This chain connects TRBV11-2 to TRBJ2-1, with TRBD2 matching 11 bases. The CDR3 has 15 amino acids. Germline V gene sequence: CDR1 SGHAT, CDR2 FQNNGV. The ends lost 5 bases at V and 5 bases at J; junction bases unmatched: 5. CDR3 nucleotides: TGTGCCAGCAGCACCGGGACTAGCGGCAACAATGAGCAGTTCTTC. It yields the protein CASSTGTSGNNEQFF.

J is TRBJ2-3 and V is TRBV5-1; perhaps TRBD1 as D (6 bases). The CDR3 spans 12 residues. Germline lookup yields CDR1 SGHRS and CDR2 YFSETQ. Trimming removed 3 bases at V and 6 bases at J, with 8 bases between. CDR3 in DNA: TGCGCCAGCAGCTCCACAGGGGATACGCAGTATTTT. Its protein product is CASSSTGDTQYF.

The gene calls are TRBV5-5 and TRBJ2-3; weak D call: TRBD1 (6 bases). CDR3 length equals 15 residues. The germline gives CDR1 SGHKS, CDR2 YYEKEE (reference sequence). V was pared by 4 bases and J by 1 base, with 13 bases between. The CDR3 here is CASSRTAVGTDTQYF. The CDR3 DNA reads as TGTGCCAGCAGCAGGACAGCAGTGGGCACAGATACGCAGTATTTT.

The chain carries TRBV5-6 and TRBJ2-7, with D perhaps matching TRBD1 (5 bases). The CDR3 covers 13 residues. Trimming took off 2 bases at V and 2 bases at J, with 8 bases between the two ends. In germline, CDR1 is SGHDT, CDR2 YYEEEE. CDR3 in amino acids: CASSFQGTYEQYF. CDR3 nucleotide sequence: TGTGCCAGCAGCTTCCAGGGCACCTACGAGCAGTACTTC.

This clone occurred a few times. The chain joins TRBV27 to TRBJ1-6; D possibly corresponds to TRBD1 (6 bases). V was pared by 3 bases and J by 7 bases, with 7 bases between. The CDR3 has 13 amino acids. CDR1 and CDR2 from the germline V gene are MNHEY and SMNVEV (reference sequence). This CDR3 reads CASSLGQNSPLHF. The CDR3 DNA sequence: TGTGCCAGCAGTTTGGGACAAAATTCACCCCTCCACTTT.

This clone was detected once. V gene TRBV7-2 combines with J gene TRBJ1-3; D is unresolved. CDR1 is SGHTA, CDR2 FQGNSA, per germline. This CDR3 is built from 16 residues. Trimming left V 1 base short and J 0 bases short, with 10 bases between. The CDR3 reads CASSLEGGNSGNTIYF. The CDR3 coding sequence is TGTGCCAGCAGCTTAGAGGGCGGGAACTCTGGAAACACCATATATTTT.

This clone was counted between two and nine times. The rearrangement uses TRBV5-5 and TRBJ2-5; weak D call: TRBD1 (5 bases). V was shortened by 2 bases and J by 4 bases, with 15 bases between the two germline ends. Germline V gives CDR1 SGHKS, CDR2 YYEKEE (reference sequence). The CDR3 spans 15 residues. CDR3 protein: CASSFGAGSGETQYF. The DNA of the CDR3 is TGTGCCAGCAGCTTTGGTGCAGGGTCGGGAGAGACCCAGTACTTC.

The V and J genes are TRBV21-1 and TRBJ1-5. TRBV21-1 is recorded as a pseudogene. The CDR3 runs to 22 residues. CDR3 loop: CASTKWEPSDSMGIYSNQPQHF. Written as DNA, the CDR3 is TGTGCCAGCACAAAGTGGGAGCCCTCCGACAGCATGGGAATCTATAGCAATCAGCCCCAGCATTTT.

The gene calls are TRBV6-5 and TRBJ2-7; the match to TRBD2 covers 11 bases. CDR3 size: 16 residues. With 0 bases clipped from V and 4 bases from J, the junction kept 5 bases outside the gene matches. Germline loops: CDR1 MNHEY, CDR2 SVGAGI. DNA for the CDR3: TGTGCCAGCAGTTACTCAGATAGCGGGGGGGCATACGAGCAGTACTTC. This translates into CASSYSDSGGAYEQYF.

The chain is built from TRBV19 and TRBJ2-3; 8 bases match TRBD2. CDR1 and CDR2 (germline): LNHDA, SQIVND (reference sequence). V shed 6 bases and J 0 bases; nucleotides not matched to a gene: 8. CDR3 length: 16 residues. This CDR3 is CASSKLAAISTDTQYF. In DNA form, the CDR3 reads TGTGCCAGTAGCAAACTAGCGGCCATCAGCACAGATACGCAGTATTTT.